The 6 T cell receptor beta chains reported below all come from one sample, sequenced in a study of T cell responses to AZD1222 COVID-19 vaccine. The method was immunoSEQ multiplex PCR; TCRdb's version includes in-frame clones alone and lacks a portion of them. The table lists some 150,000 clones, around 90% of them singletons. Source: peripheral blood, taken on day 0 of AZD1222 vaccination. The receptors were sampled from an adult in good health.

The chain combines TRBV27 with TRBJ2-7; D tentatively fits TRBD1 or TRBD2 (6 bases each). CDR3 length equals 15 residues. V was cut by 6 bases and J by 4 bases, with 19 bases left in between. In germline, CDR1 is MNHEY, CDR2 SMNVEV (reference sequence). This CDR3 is CASRWGPGLQYEQYF. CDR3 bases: TGTGCCAGCAGGTGGGGGCCGGGACTTCAGTACGAGCAGTACTTC.

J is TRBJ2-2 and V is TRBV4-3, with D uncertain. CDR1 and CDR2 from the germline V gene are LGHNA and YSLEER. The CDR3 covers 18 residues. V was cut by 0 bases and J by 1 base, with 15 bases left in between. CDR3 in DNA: TGCGCCAGCAGCCAAGATTCGCTTCGGCCTGAGAACACCGGGGAGCTGTTTTTT. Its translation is CASSQDSLRPENTGELFF.

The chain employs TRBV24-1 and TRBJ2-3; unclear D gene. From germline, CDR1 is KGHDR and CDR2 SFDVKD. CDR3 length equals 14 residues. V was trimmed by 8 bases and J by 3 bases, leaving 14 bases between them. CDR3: CATTSGGATDTQYF. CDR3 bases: TGTGCCACCACCTCGGGCGGAGCTACAGATACGCAGTATTTT.

This CDR3 reads CATSVGVDVNEQFF. The CDR3 region has the DNA TGTGCCACCAGCGTGGGAGTCGATGTTAATGAGCAGTTCTTC. This chain links TRBV15 with TRBJ2-1; possible D gene TRBD2, 5 bases. Trimming left V 5 bases short and J 7 bases short, with 15 bases between. In germline, CDR1 is LNHNV, CDR2 YYDKDF (reference sequence). The CDR3 is made up of 14 amino acids.

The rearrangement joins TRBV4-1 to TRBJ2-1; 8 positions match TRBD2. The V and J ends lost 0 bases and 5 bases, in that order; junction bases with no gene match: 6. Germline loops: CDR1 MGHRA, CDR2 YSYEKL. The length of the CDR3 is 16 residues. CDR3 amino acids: CASSQEGTRGDNEQFF. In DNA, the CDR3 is TGCGCCAGCAGCCAAGAAGGGACTAGGGGGGACAATGAGCAGTTCTTC.

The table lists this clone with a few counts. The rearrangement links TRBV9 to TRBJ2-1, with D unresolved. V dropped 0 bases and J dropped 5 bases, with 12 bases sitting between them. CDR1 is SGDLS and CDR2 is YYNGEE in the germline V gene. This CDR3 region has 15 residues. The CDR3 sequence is CASSVAARGDNEQFF. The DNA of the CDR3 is TGTGCCAGCAGCGTAGCTGCCCGTGGCGACAATGAGCAGTTCTTC.